A single sample is the source of the 2 T cell receptor beta chains below, sequenced in a study of blood T cell repertoires in COVID-19. Profiling relied on immunoSEQ multiplex PCR, and the TCRdb table lists in-frame clones only, not all of them. Of about 53,000 clones in the sample, roughly 89% were seen once. The sequenced sample was peripheral blood. The receptors stem from a man older than 75 with acute or convalescent COVID-19.

The rearrangement uses TRBV2 and TRBJ1-6; 8 bases fit TRBD1. The CDR3 contains 16 residues. V lost 7 bases to trimming and J lost 0 bases; unmatched junction nucleotides: 5. Per germline, CDR1 SNHLY and CDR2 FYNNEI. This CDR3 is CASKDRVSSYNSPLHF. The DNA for the CDR3 is TGTGCCAGCAAGGACAGGGTATCCTCCTATAATTCACCCCTCCACTTT.

The chain is built from TRBV2 and TRBJ1-4; D uncertain. The germline V and J ends were trimmed by 6 bases and 2 bases, with 7 bases remaining between them. This CDR3 has 13 amino acids. CDR1 SNHLY and CDR2 FYNNEI come from the germline V gene. CDR3 sequence reads: CASRRETNEKLFF. The CDR3 nucleotides are TGTGCCAGCAGGAGGGAGACTAATGAAAAACTGTTTTTT. Filled out from reference TRBV2 and TRBJ1-4, the complete variable domain reads EPEVTQTPSHQVTQMGQEVILRCVPISNHLYFYWYRQILGQKVEFLVSFYNNEISEKSEIFDDQFSVERPDGSNFTLKIRSTKLEDSAMYFCASRRETNEKLFFGSGTQLSVL.